This TCR beta chain was profiled in a study of CD8+ T cells in alopecia areata. Sequencing relied on a cDNA template that was reverse transcribed from extracted RNA. The protocol was immunoSEQ multiplex PCR, while the TCRdb copy is restricted to in-frame clones and leaves out a portion. The sample yields around 100,000 clones, just over 85% seen once. CDR3 length equals 15 residues. The V gene lost 5 bases and the J gene lost 3 bases, with 14 bases spanning the gap. Germline CDR1 reads MNHEY; CDR2 reads SMNVEV (reference sequence). Specified treatment: oral pan-JAK inhibitor, 5-10 mg twice daily. As for this clone: The antigen remains unidentified.

General study points: While tofacitinib was given, many expanded lesional clones persisted in scalp and blood.

This TCR was sampled from a human donor with alopecia areata. Material: CD8+ T cells sorted from blood, obtained around week 34, from a patient treated with tofacitinib. The chain couples TRBV27 to TRBJ2-1, with a possible D match to TRBD2 (6 bases). The CDR3 is CASSPRDSYYNEQFF. The CDR3 DNA reads TGTGCCAGCAGTCCCCGGGACTCTTACTACAATGAGCAGTTCTTC.